The 20 T cell receptor beta chains presented below share a single source sample, sequenced in a study of cytomegalovirus exposure and HLA in healthy donors. Data came from immunoSEQ multiplex PCR; TCRdb stores just in-frame clones and leaves some out. The data show fewer than 120,000 clones, with 85% to 90% seen just once and more than 1.4% held by the top ten. The sample comprised PBMCs. These receptor sequences come from a woman aged 30 to 39 in good health and CMV-seropositive.

This chain uses TRBV4-1 with TRBJ1-2; 7 bases map to TRBD1. This CDR3 comprises 14 residues. Germline V gene data show CDR1 as MGHRA and CDR2 as YSYEKL. With V trimmed by 4 bases and J by 4 bases, 6 bases remained unmatched. Here the CDR3 reads CASSPRQGGYGYTF. CDR3 nucleotide sequence: TGCGCCAGCAGCCCCCGACAGGGAGGCTATGGCTACACCTTC.

This clone was seen just once. The CDR3 reads CASSTGGLQETQYF. CDR3 coding DNA: TGCGCCAGCAGCACGGGAGGCCTCCAAGAGACCCAGTACTTC. The V call is TRBV5-1, the J call TRBJ2-5; 7 positions agree with TRBD2. Germline trimming cut 4 bases from V and 1 base from J; bases unmatched to any gene: 4. CDR1 is SGHRS and CDR2 is YFSETQ in the germline V gene. The CDR3 has 14 amino acids.

This rearrangement joins TRBV7-9 to TRBJ2-2; TRBD1 is a possible D gene (7 bases). V was shortened by 5 bases and J by 4 bases, with 17 bases between the two germline ends. The germline V gene has CDR1 SEHNR and CDR2 FQNEAQ (reference sequence). The CDR3 spans 16 residues. Here the CDR3 DNA reads TGTGCCAGCAGCAATTGGGAGGAGGGGGCCACCGGGGAGCTGTTTTTT. Amino acid sequence: CASSNWEEGATGELFF.

The CDR3 reads CASSPTWGGGANEQFF. The CDR3 DNA sequence: TGTGCCAGCAGCCCCACTTGGGGCGGGGGGGCCAATGAGCAGTTCTTC. The chain couples TRBV11-2 to TRBJ2-1, with TRBD2 matching 9 bases. The CDR3 has 16 residues. Germline V CDR1 and CDR2: SGHAT, FQNNGV. V lost 5 bases to trimming and J lost 6 bases; unmatched junction nucleotides: 11.

CDR3 sequence: CASSASGSTGETQYF. As DNA, the CDR3 is TGTGCCAGCAGCGCATCCGGGTCCACGGGGGAGACCCAGTACTTC. The rearrangement links TRBV9 to TRBJ2-5; TRBD2 is a possible D gene (5 bases). V lost 3 bases to trimming and J lost 5 bases, with 17 bases between them. Germline V CDR1 and CDR2: SGDLS, YYNGEE. The CDR3 contains 15 residues.

V is TRBV29-1 and J is TRBJ2-7; 7 bases are a match to TRBD2. Germline CDR1 is SQVTM and CDR2 is ANQGSEA. This CDR3 has 11 residues. The V segment lost 4 bases and the J segment 6 bases; nucleotides outside the gene matches: 3. The CDR3 loop reads CSVGGSPEQYF. CDR3 in DNA: TGCAGCGTTGGCGGGAGCCCCGAGCAGTACTTC.

This chain connects TRBV2 to TRBJ2-7, with 9 bases fitting TRBD1. The germline CDR1 and CDR2 sequences are SNHLY and FYNNEI. This CDR3 has 14 amino acids. V lost 6 bases to trimming and J lost 4 bases; unmatched junction nucleotides: 7. CDR3 coding DNA: TGTGCCAGCAGGTCCGGGACAGGGCGGTACGAGCAGTACTTC. Translation gives CASRSGTGRYEQYF.

The rearrangement links TRBV7-9 to TRBJ1-4; D call uncertain. CDR3 length: 13 amino acids. The V end lost 6 bases, the J end lost 4 bases, and 9 bases lay between the germline ends. The germline gives CDR1 SEHNR, CDR2 FQNEAQ (reference sequence). The CDR3: CASSRGLNEKLFF. In DNA, the CDR3 is TGTGCCAGCAGTCGAGGACTTAATGAAAAACTGTTTTTT.

The chain is built from TRBV7-2 and TRBJ2-5; 7 bases map to TRBD2. Per the germline V gene, CDR1 is SGHTA and CDR2 is FQGNSA. The length of the CDR3 is 16 residues. The J segment lost 0 bases and the V segment lost 5 bases, leaving 9 bases of the junction unmatched. The CDR3 DNA follows: TGTGCCAGCAGCCCCCTAACCGGGAGGAACCAAGAGACCCAGTACTTC. The encoded protein is CASSPLTGRNQETQYF. Drawing the rest from reference TRBV7-2 and TRBJ2-5, the complete variable domain is GAGVSQSPSNKVTEKGKDVELRCDPISGHTALYWYRQSLGQGLEFLIYFQGNSAPDKSGLPSDRFSAERTGGSVSTLTIQRTQQEDSAVYLCASSPLTGRNQETQYFGPGTRLLVL.

The V gene is TRBV18, the J gene TRBJ1-1; 10 bases agree with TRBD1. V was pared by 0 bases and J by 9 bases, with 7 bases of the junction left unmatched. The CDR3 is made up of 15 amino acids. Germline CDR1 reads KGHSH; CDR2 reads LQKENI. In DNA, the CDR3 is TGTGCCAGCTCACCACCGGACAGGGGGGGATTTAAAGCTTTCTTT. It encodes CASSPPDRGGFKAFF.

The V and J genes are TRBV7-8 and TRBJ2-7; D call uncertain. The germline V and J ends were trimmed by 2 bases and 3 bases, with 11 bases remaining between them. Germline loops: CDR1 SGHVS, CDR2 FQNEAQ. This CDR3 has 14 amino acids. CDR3 sequence reads: CASSLSTEFYEQYF. In nucleotides, the CDR3 is TGTGCCAGCAGCTTATCTACAGAATTCTACGAGCAGTACTTC.

A few counts support this clone. The chain has TRBV25-1 and TRBJ2-2; D not resolved. Trimming removed 8 bases from V and 4 bases from J, with 5 bases in between. The CDR3 length is 11 residues. From germline, CDR1 is MGHDK and CDR2 SYGVNS. The CDR3 sequence is CASLITGELFF. CDR3 in DNA: TGTGCCAGCCTTATCACCGGGGAGCTGTTTTTT.

The V gene is TRBV30, the J gene TRBJ1-6; TRBD1 might be the D (6 bases). Trimming shortened V by 2 bases and J by 9 bases, and 14 bases separated the two germline ends. There are 14 residues in the CDR3. CDR1 and CDR2 (germline): GTSNPN, SVGIG (reference sequence). The CDR3 loop is CAWSRGAFISPLHF. CDR3 coding DNA: TGTGCCTGGAGTCGGGGGGCCTTTATTTCACCCCTCCACTTT.

The gene calls are TRBV15 and TRBJ1-2; unclear D gene. Germline-derived CDR1 and CDR2 are LNHNV and YYDKDF (reference sequence). The CDR3 extends over 14 amino acids. The V gene lost 3 bases and the J gene lost 10 bases, with 18 bases spanning the gap. The CDR3 loop is CATSRTRALGDYTF. CDR3 DNA: TGTGCCACCAGCAGGACCCGGGCGTTGGGAGACTACACCTTC.

CDR3 DNA sequence: TGTGCCAGCAGTCCAGGACTAGCGGAAGAGCAGTACTTC. This sequence encodes CASSPGLAEEQYF. J is TRBJ2-7 and V is TRBV28, with TRBD2 identical over 10 bases. CDR1 MDHEN and CDR2 SYDVKM come from the germline V gene. Trimming at V came to 5 bases and at J to 7 bases, leaving 5 bases not matched to a gene. The CDR3 is 13 amino acids.

A single count supports this clone. This rearrangement joins TRBV10-3 to TRBJ2-7; TRBD1 might be the D (6 bases). The CDR3 has 12 residues. Trimming removed 10 bases from V and 6 bases from J, with 16 bases in between. Germline CDR1 ENHRY, CDR2 SYGVKD. DNA for the CDR3: TGTGCCACGACAGCCCCCAGGGGCGAGCAGTACTTC. Its protein product is CATTAPRGEQYF.

The chain has TRBV7-2 and TRBJ2-7, with TRBD1 as a possible D gene (5 bases). The CDR3 contains 15 residues. The V and J ends lost 1 base and 3 bases respectively, with 13 bases between them. The germline V gene has CDR1 SGHTA and CDR2 FQGNSA. CDR3: CASSLGGRIIYEQYF. The CDR3 nucleotides read TGTGCCAGCAGCTTAGGGGGCAGGATAATCTACGAGCAGTACTTC.

The chain is built from TRBV5-1 and TRBJ2-6; the match to TRBD2 covers 8 bases. The germline gives CDR1 SGHRS, CDR2 YFSETQ. The junction had 2 bases not matched to a gene; V was cut back by 2 bases and J by 1 base. The CDR3 totals 16 residues. CDR3 loop: CASSLSGSSGANVLTF. CDR3 DNA: TGCGCCAGCAGCTTAAGCGGGAGTTCTGGGGCCAACGTCCTGACTTTC.

The chain is built from TRBV11-2 and TRBJ1-6; 7 bases are a match to TRBD1. The CDR3 sequence is 16 residues long. CDR1 and CDR2 from the germline V gene are SGHAT and FQNNGV. V gave up 6 bases and J gave up 7 bases; unmatched junction bases: 12. The CDR3 protein is CASSYLRTGRNSPLHF. The CDR3, as DNA: TGTGCCAGCAGTTACCTAAGGACAGGCCGGAATTCACCCCTCCACTTT.

The CDR3 here is CASSSDRAGANVLTF. The CDR3, as DNA: TGTGCCAGCAGCTCGGACAGGGCTGGGGCCAACGTCCTGACTTTC. The V and J genes are TRBV5-6 and TRBJ2-6; TRBD1 agrees at 8 bases. The CDR3 is made up of 15 amino acids. The germline gives CDR1 SGHDT, CDR2 YYEEEE. After removal of 3 bases from V and 2 bases from J, the junction contained 1 base not matched to a gene.